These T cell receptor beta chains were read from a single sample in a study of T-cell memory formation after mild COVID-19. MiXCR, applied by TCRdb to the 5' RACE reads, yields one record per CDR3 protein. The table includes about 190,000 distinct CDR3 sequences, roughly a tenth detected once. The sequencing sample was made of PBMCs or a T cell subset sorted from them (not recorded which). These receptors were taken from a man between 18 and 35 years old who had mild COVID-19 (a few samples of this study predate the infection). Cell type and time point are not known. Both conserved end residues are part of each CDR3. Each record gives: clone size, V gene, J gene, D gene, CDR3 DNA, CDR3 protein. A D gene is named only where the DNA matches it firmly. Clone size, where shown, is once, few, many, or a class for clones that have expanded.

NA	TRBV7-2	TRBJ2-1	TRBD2	TGTGCCAGCAGCTACCGTGGACTAGCGGGGGGCCAGTTAGGAGGTGAGCAGTTCTTC	CASSYRGLAGGQLGGEQFF
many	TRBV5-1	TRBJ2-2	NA	TGCGCCAGCAGCGGTGTTGCTAGCTTCCCCGGGGAGCTGTTTTTT	CASSGVASFPGELFF
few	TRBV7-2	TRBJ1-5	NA	TGTGCCAGCACCTCATGGGGCAATCAGCCCCAGCATTTT	CASTSWGNQPQHF
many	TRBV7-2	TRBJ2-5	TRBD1	TGTGCCAGCAGCCGGGACAGGGGAGAGACCCAGTACTTC	CASSRDRGETQYF
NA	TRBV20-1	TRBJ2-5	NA	TGCAGTGCGCTACTAGGGGCCCTGCAAGAGACCCAGTACTTC	CSALLGALQETQYF
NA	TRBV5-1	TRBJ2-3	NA	TGCGCCAGCAGCAACTGGGGGTATTTAGATACGCAGTATTTT	CASSNWGYLDTQYF
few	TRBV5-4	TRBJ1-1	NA	TGTGCCAGCAGCGACAAGGGGAGGTTGGGCACTGAAGCTTTCTTT	CASSDKGRLGTEAFF
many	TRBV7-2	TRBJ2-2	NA	TGTGCCAGCAGCTTTTCCCCAGGGAACACCGGGGAGCTGTTTTTT	CASSFSPGNTGELFF
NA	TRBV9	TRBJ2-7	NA	TGTGCCAGCAGTCCCTTGACAGTCTCCTACGAGCAGTACTTC	CASSPLTVSYEQYF
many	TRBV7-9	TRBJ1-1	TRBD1	TGTGCCAGCAGGCCTCCCTTAAGGACAGGGCCCAACACTGAAGCTTTCTTT	CASRPPLRTGPNTEAFF
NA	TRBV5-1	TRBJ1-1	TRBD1	TGCGCCAGCAGCCTAAGACAGGGGGTAGGGAACACTGAAGCTTTCTTT	CASSLRQGVGNTEAFF
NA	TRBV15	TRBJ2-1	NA	TGTGCCACCAGCAGAGATCTAGTCGATGAGCAGTTCTTC	CATSRDLVDEQFF
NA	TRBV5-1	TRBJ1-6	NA	TGCGCCAGCAGCTTGGCCAGGGGCCCACCCCTCCACTTT	CASSLARGPPLHF
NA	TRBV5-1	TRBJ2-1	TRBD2	TGCGCCAGCAGCCGGGGGGGGCTAGCGGGGGCCAATGAGCAGTTCTTC	CASSRGGLAGANEQFF
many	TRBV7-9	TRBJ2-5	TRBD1	TGTGCCAGCAGCTTGAGGGCAGGGGGCGAGACCCAGTACTTC	CASSLRAGGETQYF
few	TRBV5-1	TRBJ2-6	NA	TGCGCCAGCACCTTTAATCCTGGGGCCAACGTCCTGACTTTC	CASTFNPGANVLTF